The 32 T cell receptor beta chains given below trace back to one sample, sequenced in a study of blood T cells in healthy people across ages. A second PCR of roughly 7 to 11 cycles used a sample-barcoded 5' primer and a J-beta primer mix. Using its own MiXCR run on the 5' RACE reads, TCRdb lists one record per CDR3 protein. The data show hundreds of thousands of distinct CDR3 sequences, roughly 48% seen once. Sequenced sample: blood. Receptors originate from a man older than 75 in good health.

This clonotype has a handful of counts. The chain employs TRBV5-1 and TRBJ2-7; D is possibly TRBD2 (6 bases). The CDR3 loop spans 15 amino acids. Germline V gene lookup returns CDR1 SGHRS and CDR2 YFSETQ. Trimming stripped 4 bases from V and 0 bases from J, with 14 bases between. The CDR3 here is CASSPLEGFSYEQYF. Here the CDR3 DNA reads TGCGCCAGCAGCCCACTGGAGGGATTCTCCTACGAGCAGTACTTC.

V and J are TRBV4-3 and TRBJ1-2, with D maybe TRBD1 (5 bases). V gave up 0 bases and J gave up 2 bases, with 16 bases separating them. The germline V gene has CDR1 LGHNA and CDR2 YSLEER. There are 17 residues in the CDR3. This chain's CDR3 is CASSQDTQGGSNYGYTF. CDR3 sequence (DNA): TGCGCCAGCAGCCAAGATACCCAGGGTGGGTCGAACTATGGCTACACCTTC.

The chain uses TRBV15 and TRBJ1-6; D gene uncertain. The CDR3 spans 13 residues. V was trimmed by 1 base and J by 10 bases, leaving 8 bases between them. Germline V gives CDR1 LNHNV, CDR2 YYDKDF (reference sequence). The CDR3 DNA follows: TGTGCCACCAGCAGAGTCCTGGGGTCACCCCTCCACTTT. It encodes CATSRVLGSPLHF.

This clonotype was counted between two and nine times. The chain links TRBV20-1 to TRBJ1-1; TRBD1 aligns across 8 bases. This CDR3 contains 17 residues. Trimming at V came to 0 bases and at J to 4 bases, leaving 13 bases not matched to a gene. Germline V gene sequence: CDR1 DFQATT, CDR2 SNEGSKA (reference sequence). Written as DNA, the CDR3 is TGCAGTGCTAGAGACGGAAGGACAGGGAGGTTCGTCACTGAAGCTTTCTTT. Translated: CSARDGRTGRFVTEAFF.

This chain uses TRBV7-2 with TRBJ2-6; D is ambiguous. Germline V gene lookup returns CDR1 SGHTA and CDR2 FQGNSA. The length of the CDR3 is 15 residues. Trimming removed 5 bases at V and 0 bases at J, with 8 bases between. This chain's CDR3 is CASSQQYSGANVLTF. The CDR3 nucleotides are TGTGCCAGCAGCCAACAGTACTCTGGGGCCAACGTCCTGACTTTC.

The rearrangement links TRBV20-1 to TRBJ2-4, with 15 bases lining up with TRBD2. V trimming: 6 bases; J trimming: 1 base; junction bases outside the gene matches: 7. This CDR3 has 17 amino acids. Germline CDR1 is DFQATT and CDR2 is SNEGSKA (reference sequence). CDR3 sequence (DNA): TGCAGTGCCGTAGGGACTAGCGGGGGGTCGGCCAAAAACATTCAGTACTTC. Translated, it gives CSAVGTSGGSAKNIQYF.

V and J are TRBV18 and TRBJ1-1; no reliable D call. Trimming cost V 3 bases and J 2 bases, with 10 bases left between them. This CDR3 is built from 14 residues. Germline CDR1 reads KGHSH; CDR2 reads LQKENI. Written as DNA, the CDR3 is TGTGCCAGCTCACCTTCAGGATCAAACACTGAAGCTTTCTTT. As protein: CASSPSGSNTEAFF. Filled out from reference TRBV18 and TRBJ1-1, the complete variable domain reads NAGVMQNPRHLVRRRGQEARLRCSPMKGHSHVYWYRQLPEEGLKFMVYLQKENIIDESGMPKERFSAEFPKEGPSILRIQQVVRGDSAAYFCASSPSGSNTEAFFGQGTRLTVV.

The genes are TRBV7-9 and TRBJ2-1; the D gene could be TRBD1 or TRBD2 (5 bases each). The length of the CDR3 is 15 residues. Trimming left V 5 bases short and J 0 bases short, with 11 bases between. Germline assignment: CDR1 SEHNR and CDR2 FQNEAQ (reference sequence). The CDR3 reads CASSRDRLSYNEQFF. CDR3 bases: TGTGCCAGCAGCCGGGACCGTCTCTCCTACAATGAGCAGTTCTTC.

Only one count was recorded for this clonotype. The rearrangement uses TRBV28 and TRBJ1-2; tentatively, D is TRBD1 (6 bases). Trimming took 11 bases from V and 6 from J, leaving 19 bases between them. There are 13 residues in the CDR3. Germline CDR1 reads MDHEN; CDR2 reads SYDVKM. CDR3 protein: CAEQRQGHDGYTF. For the CDR3, the DNA is TGTGCCGAGCAAAGGCAGGGGCACGATGGCTACACCTTC.

J is TRBJ1-5 and V is TRBV10-3; no clear D. CDR3 size: 13 residues. The ends were cut back, 4 bases at V and 2 bases at J, with 6 bases in the middle. Germline values: CDR1 ENHRY, CDR2 SYGVKD. The CDR3 region is CAISGAGNQPQHF. The CDR3 DNA sequence: TGTGCCATCAGTGGGGCGGGCAATCAGCCCCAGCATTTT.

This clonotype occurred a few times. V usage is TRBV15 and J usage is TRBJ2-1; TRBD2 matches 7 bases. With V trimmed by 7 bases and J by 10 bases, 13 bases remained unmatched. CDR1 is LNHNV, CDR2 YYDKDF, per germline (reference sequence). The CDR3 runs to 14 residues. CDR3 amino acids: CATKLLALNEEQFF. For the CDR3, the DNA is TGTGCCACCAAACTACTAGCGCTAAATGAGGAGCAGTTCTTC.

The chain recombines TRBV11-1 with TRBJ2-4; D remains ambiguous. The J call is in doubt because the DNA end fits TRBJ2-7 better. The CDR3 has 15 residues. The V gene's germline CDR1 is SGHAT and CDR2 FQDESV (reference sequence). DNA for the CDR3: TGTGCCAGCAGCTTAGGCGTCAGGACGGAATACGAGCAGTACTTC. It codes for CASSLGVRTEYEQYF.

The chain employs TRBV6-2 or TRBV6-3 and TRBJ2-7; a possible D gene is TRBD1 (6 bases). V dropped 3 bases and J dropped 2 bases, with 11 bases sitting between them. The CDR3 loop spans 14 amino acids. Looked up from germline, CDR1 is MNHEY and CDR2 is SVGEGT. CDR3 nucleotide sequence: TGTGCCAGCAGTTATCCAGGACAGACCTACGAGCAGTACTTC. Its protein is CASSYPGQTYEQYF.

This chain links TRBV7-2 with TRBJ2-6; no clear D gene. This CDR3 is built from 15 residues. Trimming left V 5 bases short and J 3 bases short, with 11 bases between. Germline values: CDR1 SGHTA, CDR2 FQGNSA. In nucleotides, the CDR3 is TGTGCCAGCAGCCGAGCAGCCTTTGGGGCCAACGTCCTGACTTTC. It specifies CASSRAAFGANVLTF.

The chain uses TRBV20-1 and TRBJ1-2; 7 bases line up with TRBD1. J lost 1 base, V lost 3 bases, and 14 bases had no gene match. Germline loops: CDR1 DFQATT, CDR2 SNEGSKA (reference sequence). The CDR3 is made up of 17 amino acids. CDR3 bases: TGCAGTGCTAGCTCTTCTGTAGGGACAGCCAATAACTATGGCTACACCTTC. It translates to CSASSSVGTANNYGYTF.

A few counts support this clonotype. One end of the junction varies from germline; a read error may be responsible. The V call is TRBV6-6, the J call TRBJ1-2; no firm D call. CDR1 is MNHNY, CDR2 SVGAGI, per germline (reference sequence). The CDR3 length is 14 residues. CDR3 amino acids: CASSDSGTNYGYTF. In DNA, the CDR3 is TGTGCCAGCAGTGACTCCGGGACTAACTATGGCTACACCTTC.

The V call is TRBV3-1, the J call TRBJ2-2, with 9 nucleotides matching TRBD2. Trimming took 3 bases from V and 0 from J; bases not matched to a gene: 5. The CDR3 totals 17 residues. Germline V CDR1 and CDR2: LGHDT, YNNKEL (reference sequence). The CDR3 spells CASSQGSGGTNTGELFF. The DNA for the CDR3 is TGTGCCAGCAGCCAGGGTAGCGGGGGAACGAACACCGGGGAGCTGTTTTTT.

V usage is TRBV4-2 and J usage is TRBJ2-7; a weak D match, TRBD1 (6 bases). Germline-derived CDR1 and CDR2 are LGHNA and YNFKEQ. The CDR3 contains 18 residues. Trimming stripped 3 bases from V and 4 bases from J, with 25 bases between. CDR3 DNA sequence: TGTGCCAGCAGCCATTCACCGAACGCCTGGACAGACGAATACGAGCAGTACTTC. Translation gives CASSHSPNAWTDEYEQYF.

This clonotype occurred a few times. This rearrangement joins TRBV2 to TRBJ2-3; 11 bases match TRBD2. Germline assignment: CDR1 SNHLY and CDR2 FYNNEI. The CDR3 has 16 amino acids. J was trimmed by 2 bases and V by 7 bases; bases with no gene match: 8. The CDR3 is CASTTGTSGHTDTQYF. The CDR3, as DNA: TGTGCCAGCACGACCGGGACTAGCGGACACACAGATACGCAGTATTTT.

DNA for the CDR3: TGTGCCAGCAGCCAAGATGGCGGGACCTACAATGAGCAGTTCTTC. Encoded protein: CASSQDGGTYNEQFF. This chain connects TRBV3-1 to TRBJ2-1; a weak D match, TRBD2 (6 bases). Trimming took 0 bases from V and 2 from J, leaving 8 bases between them. Germline CDR1 is LGHDT and CDR2 is YNNKEL (reference sequence). The CDR3 is 15 amino acids.

In its sample, this clonotype was seen many times. A much larger clonotype is one base distant, so this may be a read error. The gene calls are TRBV6-5 and TRBJ2-1, with 7 positions matching TRBD2. The CDR3 sequence is 15 residues long. The germline gives CDR1 MNHEY, CDR2 SVGAGI. The V and J ends lost 0 bases and 10 bases, in that order; junction bases with no gene match: 9. The CDR3 region has the DNA TGTGCCAGCAGTTACTCCAGCGGACTAGACGACGAGCAGTTCTTC. Amino acids: CASSYSSGLDDEQFF.

A word on this clonotype: This sequence may be a read error, since a much larger clone differs from it by one base. The chain recombines TRBV6-5 with TRBJ2-3; 7 bases agree with TRBD1. Germline CDR1 and CDR2: MNHEY and SVGAGI. The length of the CDR3 is 13 residues. The CDR3 is CASRRSGTDAQYF. The CDR3 nucleotides read TGTGCCAGCAGACGCTCGGGGACAGATGCGCAGTATTTT.

The V and J genes are TRBV20-1 and TRBJ2-1; possible D gene TRBD2, 7 bases. There are 14 residues in the CDR3. V was pared by 0 bases and J by 5 bases, with 11 bases between. The germline V gene encodes CDR1 DFQATT and CDR2 SNEGSKA (reference sequence). The CDR3 bases are TGCAGTGCTAGAGATGGGGGGGGGCACAATGAGCAGTTCTTC. This translates into CSARDGGGHNEQFF.

The chain joins TRBV6-6 to TRBJ1-2; the match to TRBD1 covers 9 bases. The ends lost 4 bases at V and 5 bases at J; junction bases unmatched: 14. This CDR3 is built from 17 residues. Germline V gives CDR1 MNHNY, CDR2 SVGAGI (reference sequence). CDR3 amino acids: CASSLSWGQGGWYGYTF. In DNA form, the CDR3 reads TGTGCCAGCAGTTTATCGTGGGGACAGGGCGGCTGGTATGGCTACACCTTC.

This chain connects TRBV7-3 to TRBJ2-3; D is uncertain. The CDR3 runs to 13 residues. Germline values: CDR1 SGHTA, CDR2 FQGTGA. The V and J ends lost 5 bases and 5 bases respectively, with 11 bases between them. CDR3: CASSVRSEDTQYF. The CDR3 bases are TGTGCCAGCAGCGTAAGGAGCGAAGATACGCAGTATTTT.

The gene calls are TRBV7-2 and TRBJ1-2, with TRBD1 identical over 10 bases. The length of the CDR3 is 17 residues. CDR1 is SGHTA and CDR2 is FQGNSA in the germline V gene. V lost 5 bases to trimming and J lost 0 bases; unmatched junction nucleotides: 9. This CDR3 reads CASSTRTGGNTNYGYTF. CDR3 nucleotide sequence: TGTGCCAGCAGCACGAGGACAGGGGGAAACACTAACTATGGCTACACCTTC.

This chain connects TRBV9 to TRBJ1-4; 8 bases are a match to TRBD1. Germline V lookup: CDR1 SGDLS, CDR2 YYNGEE. With 7 bases clipped from V and 8 bases from J, the junction kept 10 bases outside the gene matches. CDR3 size: 14 residues. The CDR3 coding sequence is TGTGCCAGCGCCGCGGGACAGGAAGGAGAAAAACTGTTTTTT. Translating gives CASAAGQEGEKLFF.

This clonotype showed up just a few times. The chain has TRBV29-1 and TRBJ2-3; 13 bases match TRBD2. The CDR3 is made up of 13 amino acids. V lost 7 bases and J lost 6; bases outside the gene matches: 4. Per the germline V gene, CDR1 is SQVTM and CDR2 is ANQGSEA. The CDR3 spells CSASTSGGDTQYF. For the CDR3, the DNA is TGCAGCGCGTCGACTAGCGGGGGGGATACGCAGTATTTT.

This clonotype was seen a few times. The V gene is TRBV25-1, the J gene TRBJ2-4; D may be TRBD1 or TRBD2 (5 bases each). The V and J ends lost 0 bases and 15 bases respectively, with 12 bases between them. Germline V gene sequence: CDR1 MGHDK, CDR2 SYGVNS. The CDR3 extends over 12 amino acids. CDR3 in DNA: TGTGCCAGCAGTGAATATGAGGGGATGCGGTACTTC. It yields the protein CASSEYEGMRYF.

This clonotype was seen many times. The chain is built from TRBV7-9 and TRBJ2-3, with 8 positions matching TRBD1. Germline CDR1 SEHNR, CDR2 FQNEAQ (reference sequence). The CDR3 covers 14 residues. Losses at the gene ends were 3 bases for V and 4 bases for J; bases not matched to a gene: 3. In DNA, the CDR3 is TGTGCCAGCAGCTTGACAGGGGCGGCAGATACGCAGTATTTT. It yields the protein CASSLTGAADTQYF. Full variable domain (outside the CDR3, taken from reference TRBV7-9 and TRBJ2-3): DTGVSQNPRHKITKRGQNVTFRCDPISEHNRLYWYRQTLGQGPEFLTYFQNEAQLEKSRLLSDRFSAERPKGSFSTLEIQRTEQGDSAMYLCASSLTGAADTQYFGPGTRLTVL.

CDR3 in amino acids: CASSRVLYNEQFF. CDR3 bases: TGTGCCAGCAGCCGCGTACTTTACAATGAGCAGTTCTTC. This chain connects TRBV11-1 to TRBJ2-1; D is unclear. This CDR3 contains 13 residues. The germline V gene encodes CDR1 SGHAT and CDR2 FQDESV (reference sequence). The V end was cut by 5 bases, the J end by 4 bases, with 9 bases between.

The J gene is TRBJ1-1, the V gene TRBV15; D not resolved. V was pared by 3 bases and J by 4 bases, with 9 bases between. Germline V gives CDR1 LNHNV, CDR2 YYDKDF (reference sequence). The CDR3 covers 13 residues. The CDR3 DNA reads as TGTGCCACCAGCAGGACATTTGGCACTGAAGCTTTCTTT. This gives the protein CATSRTFGTEAFF.